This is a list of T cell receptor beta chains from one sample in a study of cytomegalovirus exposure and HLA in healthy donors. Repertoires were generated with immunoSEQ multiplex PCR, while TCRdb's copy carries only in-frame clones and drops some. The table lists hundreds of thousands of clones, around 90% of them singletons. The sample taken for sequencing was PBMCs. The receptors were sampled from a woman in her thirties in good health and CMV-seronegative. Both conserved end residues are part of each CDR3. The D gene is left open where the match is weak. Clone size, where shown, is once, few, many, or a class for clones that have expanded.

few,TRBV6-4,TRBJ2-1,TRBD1,TGTGCCAGCAGTGCCCTCACAGGGGGTGAGCAGTTCTTC,CASSALTGGEQFF
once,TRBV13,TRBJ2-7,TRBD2,TGTGCCAGCAGCCCTCCAACTAGCGGGAGCTCCTACGAGCAGTACTTC,CASSPPTSGSSYEQYF
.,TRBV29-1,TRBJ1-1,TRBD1,TGCAGCGTTGTCGGACAGGGGAACACTGAAGCTTTCTTT,CSVVGQGNTEAFF
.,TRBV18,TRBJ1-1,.,TGTGCCAGCTCACCCACTAGAACAGAGATGAACACTGAAGCTTTCTTT,CASSPTRTEMNTEAFF
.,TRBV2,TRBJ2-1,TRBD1,TGTGCCAGCGGGCAAGACAGGGGCTCCTACAATGAGCAGTTCTTC,CASGQDRGSYNEQFF
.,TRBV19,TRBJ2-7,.,TGTGCCAGTAGTATGTCAGGGGAAAGCTACGAGCAGTACTTC,CASSMSGESYEQYF
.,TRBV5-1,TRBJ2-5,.,TGCGCCAGCAGCTTGTCAGGTAGCCAAGAGACCCAGTACTTC,CASSLSGSQETQYF
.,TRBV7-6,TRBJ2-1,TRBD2,TGTGCCAGCAGCTCGAGCGGGAGTGGTGAGCAGTTCTTC,CASSSSGSGEQFF
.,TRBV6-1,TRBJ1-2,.,TGTGCCAGCAGTGAAATTTTGGGGGCGGGGTACTATGGCTACACCTTC,CASSEILGAGYYGYTF
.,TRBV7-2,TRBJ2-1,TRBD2,TGTGCCAGCAGCTTAGCGCCGGGACTAGCGGGAGAGAGTAGCTCCTACAATGAGCAGTTCTTC,CASSLAPGLAGESSSYNEQFF
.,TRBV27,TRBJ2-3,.,TGTGCCAGCACGGCCAGCGGCGCAGATACGCAGTATTTT,CASTASGADTQYF
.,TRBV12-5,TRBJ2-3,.,TGTGCTAGTGGTCCCGTCGCCCTCGGCGTGTTGAGCACAGATACGCAGTATTTT,CASGPVALGVLSTDTQYF
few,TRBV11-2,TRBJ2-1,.,TGTGCCAGCAGCCCAACCACAGGGAGGATAACCCATGAGCAGTTCTTC,CASSPTTGRITHEQFF
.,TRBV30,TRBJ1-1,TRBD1,TGTGCCTGGAGACAGGGGCTTATTACTGAAGCTTTCTTT,CAWRQGLITEAFF
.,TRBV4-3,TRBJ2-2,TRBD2,TGCGCCAGCAGCCAAGATTTGGGACTAACCTTCGTCACCGGGGAGCTGTTTTTT,CASSQDLGLTFVTGELFF
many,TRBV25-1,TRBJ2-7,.,TGTGCCAGCAGCGACAGATACAGGGATCCCTACGAGCAGTACTTC,CASSDRYRDPYEQYF
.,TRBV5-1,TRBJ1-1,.,TGCGCCAGCAGCTTGGGAGGGCACACTGAAGCTTTCTTT,CASSLGGHTEAFF
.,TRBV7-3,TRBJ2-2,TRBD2,TGTGCCAGCAGCTCATCAGGACTAGCGGGAGCAGCCGGGGAGCTGTTTTTT,CASSSSGLAGAAGELFF
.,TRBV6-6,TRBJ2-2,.,TGTGCCAGCAGTCCCCAGTCGGAGCTGTTTTTT,CASSPQSELFF
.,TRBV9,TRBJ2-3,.,TGTGCCAGCAGCATTACGGGGACTAGCACAGATACGCAGTATTTT,CASSITGTSTDTQYF
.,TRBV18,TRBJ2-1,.,TGTGCCAGCTCACCTGGGCTACCGGGCCATAAGCTTTACAATGAGCAGTTCTTC,CASSPGLPGHKLYNEQFF
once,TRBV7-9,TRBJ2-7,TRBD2,TGTGCCAGCAGCGCCCCAGCGGGGGCCTACGAGCAGTACTTC,CASSAPAGAYEQYF
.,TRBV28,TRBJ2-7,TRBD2,TGTGCCAGCAGTCGCTCCGGGACTAGCGGGAGGGATTACGAGCAGTACTTC,CASSRSGTSGRDYEQYF
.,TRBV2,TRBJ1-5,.,TGTGCCAGCAGTCTTAACTCTCAGCCCCAGCATTTT,CASSLNSQPQHF
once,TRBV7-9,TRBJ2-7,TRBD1,TGTGCCAGCAGCTTCCGGTGGGACAGTGCCAGCGAGCAGTACTTC,CASSFRWDSASEQYF
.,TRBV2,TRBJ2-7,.,TGTGCCAGCAGTGAATTCAAGGTGACAACCGAGCAGTACTTC,CASSEFKVTTEQYF
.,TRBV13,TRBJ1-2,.,TGTGCCAGCAGCTACCAGACGGAAAACTATGGCTACACCTTC,CASSYQTENYGYTF
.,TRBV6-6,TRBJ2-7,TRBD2,TGTGCCAGCAGTTCCCCTGGCGGGAGGACGCCCTACGAGCAGTACTTC,CASSSPGGRTPYEQYF
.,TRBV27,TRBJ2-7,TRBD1,TGTGCCAGCAGTCTCGACAGGGGTACCTACGAGCAGTACTTC,CASSLDRGTYEQYF
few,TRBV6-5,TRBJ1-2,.,TGTGCCAGCAGTTACTCCGTAACGGAAGGGCAGGGCTACACCTTC,CASSYSVTEGQGYTF
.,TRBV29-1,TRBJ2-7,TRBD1,TGCAGCGTCCGGGACAGGGCTTTTCGCGAGCAGTACTTC,CSVRDRAFREQYF
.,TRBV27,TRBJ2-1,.,TGTGCCAGCAGTTTACGAGACAGCTCCGTAGGGGATGAGCAGTTCTTC,CASSLRDSSVGDEQFF
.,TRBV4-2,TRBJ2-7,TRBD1,TGTGCCAGCAGCCAAGAAACCGACAGGGTTCTCTACGAGCAGTACTTC,CASSQETDRVLYEQYF
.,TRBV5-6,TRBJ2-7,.,TGTGCCAGCAGCGGGGGCCAGGCCTCTTTCTACGAGCAGTACTTC,CASSGGQASFYEQYF
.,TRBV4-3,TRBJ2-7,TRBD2,TGCGCCAGCAGCCAGTATGAGCGGGAGGGCTCCTACGAGCAGTACTTC,CASSQYEREGSYEQYF
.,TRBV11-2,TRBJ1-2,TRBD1,TGTGCCAGCACCAACACTGGGGCAGGGGGCGGGGGCTACACCTTC,CASTNTGAGGGGYTF
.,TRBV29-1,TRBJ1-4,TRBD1,TGCAGCGTTGAAGTGGCAAACAGGGGGGATGAAAAACTGTTTTTT,CSVEVANRGDEKLFF
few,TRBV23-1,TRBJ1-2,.,TGCGCCAGCAGTCACAGGGAAGATGGCTACACCTTC,CASSHREDGYTF
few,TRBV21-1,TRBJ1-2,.,TGTGCCAGCAGCAAAGCCGACGCTAACTATGGCTACACCTTC,CASSKADANYGYTF
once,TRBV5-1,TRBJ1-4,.,TGCGCCAGCAGGGATCCGTCGAGGGGAGAAAAACTGTTTTTT,CASRDPSRGEKLFF
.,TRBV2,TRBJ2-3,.,TGTGCCAGCGCCAAGTGGGGGACCACAGATACGCAGTATTTT,CASAKWGTTDTQYF
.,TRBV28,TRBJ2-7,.,TGTGCCAGCAGTCAGGGACTTTCCTCCTACGAGCAGTACTTC,CASSQGLSSYEQYF
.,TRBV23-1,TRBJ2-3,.,TGCGCCAGCAGTCAATCGCGGGACTGCACGGATACGCAGTATTTT,CASSQSRDCTDTQYF
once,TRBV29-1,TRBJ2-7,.,TGCAGCGTTGACGGACATTCGGCCTACGAGCAGTACTTC,CSVDGHSAYEQYF
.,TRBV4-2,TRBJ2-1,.,TGTGCCAGCAGCCAGCTGGGTAGCCTGAGCTCCTACAATGAGCAGTTCTTC,CASSQLGSLSSYNEQFF
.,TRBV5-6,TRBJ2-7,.,TGTGCCAGCAGCTTGGATGAGCAGTACTTC,CASSLDEQYF
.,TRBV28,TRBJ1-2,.,TGTGCCGCTGGAGGGTTGGAACAGCCCGTTTATGGCTACACCTTC,CAAGGLEQPVYGYTF
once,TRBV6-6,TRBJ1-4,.,TGTGCCAGCAGTTCATCAGGGCTCGAAAAACTGTTTTTT,CASSSSGLEKLFF
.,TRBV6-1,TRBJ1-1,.,TGTGCCAGCAGTGAAGTGGGGGGCGCGAACACTGAAGCTTTCTTT,CASSEVGGANTEAFF